The next 26 T cell receptor beta chains were all read from a single sample in a study of T cell changes during pregnancy in multiple sclerosis. TCRdb keeps only in-frame clones here, not all; method: immunoSEQ multiplex PCR. The profile shows about 31,000 clones, approximately 90% of them singletons. Sequencing used CD8+ T cells from peripheral blood mononuclear cells, obtained in the second trimester of pregnancy. These receptors were taken from a female donor with multiple sclerosis, enrolled in a pregnancy study.

This CDR3 reads CASGRTGWLPGELFF. The CDR3 DNA is TGTGCCAGCGGTCGGACAGGGTGGTTGCCCGGGGAGCTGTTTTTT. The rearrangement links TRBV27 to TRBJ2-2; 8 nucleotides match TRBD1. CDR3 length: 15 residues. Germline trimming cut 8 bases from V and 6 bases from J; bases unmatched to any gene: 11. From germline, CDR1 is MNHEY and CDR2 SMNVEV (reference sequence).

The CDR3 here is CASSLFRRPRDRGSPLHF. DNA for the CDR3: TGTGCCAGCAGCTTGTTTCGGAGACCGCGGGACAGGGGTTCACCCCTCCACTTT. The chain recombines TRBV5-6 with TRBJ1-6; TRBD1 matches 10 bases. With 1 base clipped from V and 9 bases from J, the junction kept 13 bases outside the gene matches. The CDR3 length is 18 residues. CDR1 and CDR2 from the germline V gene are SGHDT and YYEEEE. The whole variable domain, filled in from reference TRBV5-6 and TRBJ1-6, reads DAGVTQSPTHLIKTRGQQVTLRCSPKSGHDTVSWYQQALGQGPQFIFQYYEEEERQRGNFPDRFSGHQFPNYSSELNVNALLLGDSALYLCASSLFRRPRDRGSPLHFGNGTRLTVT.

The chain combines TRBV27 with TRBJ1-5; D is unclear. Germline assignment: CDR1 MNHEY and CDR2 SMNVEV (reference sequence). There are 14 residues in the CDR3. V was pared by 2 bases and J by 0 bases, with 5 bases between. The CDR3 here is CASSLRDSNQPQHF. CDR3 DNA sequence: TGTGCCAGCAGTTTACGAGATAGCAATCAGCCCCAGCATTTT.

The V and J genes are TRBV2 and TRBJ2-1; D ambiguous. Between the trimmed V and J ends, which lost 3 bases and 0 bases, there was a span of 9 bases. Germline CDR1 reads SNHLY; CDR2 reads FYNNEI. This CDR3 has 15 amino acids. The CDR3 DNA reads as TGTGCCAGCAGTGAGGTGGTTAGCTCCTACAATGAGCAGTTCTTC. This sequence encodes CASSEVVSSYNEQFF.

The rearrangement joins TRBV19 to TRBJ2-7, with 8 bases fitting TRBD2. Germline loops: CDR1 LNHDA, CDR2 SQIVND (reference sequence). CDR3 length: 14 amino acids. The V segment lost 5 bases and the J segment 7 bases; nucleotides outside the gene matches: 10. CDR3 amino acids: CASSYGRAVGEQYF. In DNA form, the CDR3 reads TGTGCCAGTAGTTACGGGAGGGCCGTCGGGGAGCAGTACTTC.

The chain combines TRBV7-9 with TRBJ2-3, with TRBD2 identical over 7 bases. The junction had 8 bases not matched to a gene; V was cut back by 5 bases and J by 0 bases. From germline, CDR1 is SEHNR and CDR2 FQNEAQ (reference sequence). The CDR3 runs 16 residues. The CDR3 bases are TGTGCCAGCAGCCATTCCGGTAGCGGGAGCACAGATACGCAGTATTTT. Its translation is CASSHSGSGSTDTQYF.

This clone was seen a single time. The chain recombines TRBV7-6 with TRBJ2-1; 9 bases are shared with TRBD2. This CDR3 comprises 14 residues. Germline values: CDR1 SGHVS, CDR2 FNYEAQ. The V and J ends lost 1 base and 8 bases, in that order; junction bases with no gene match: 3. The CDR3 DNA reads as TGTGCCAGCAGCTTAGGGGGCGGGAGGGATGAGCAGTTCTTC. Its protein is CASSLGGGRDEQFF.

In its sample, this clone was seen once. The rearrangement links TRBV19 to TRBJ1-5; D unresolved. The germline V gene has CDR1 LNHDA and CDR2 SQIVND (reference sequence). Between the trimmed V and J ends, which lost 5 bases and 0 bases, there was a span of 17 bases. CDR3 length: 17 amino acids. The CDR3 is CASSPEARDDSNQPQHF. The CDR3 region has the DNA TGTGCCAGTAGTCCCGAAGCGAGGGATGATAGCAATCAGCCCCAGCATTTT.

This clone is a singleton in its sample. This chain connects TRBV5-6 to TRBJ2-3; D gene unclear. V lost 2 bases and J 2 bases, leaving 3 bases between the germline ends. The CDR3 runs to 12 residues. Germline V gene sequence: CDR1 SGHDT, CDR2 YYEEEE. The CDR3: CASSFITDTQYF. The CDR3 DNA sequence: TGTGCCAGCAGCTTTATCACAGATACGCAGTATTTT.

This chain links TRBV4-1 with TRBJ2-1; 7 positions agree with TRBD2. Germline V gene data show CDR1 as MGHRA and CDR2 as YSYEKL. CDR3 size: 17 residues. V shed 0 bases and J 0 bases; nucleotides not matched to a gene: 5. In DNA, the CDR3 is TGCGCCAGCAGCCAAGAGACTAGCCGTAGCTCCTACAATGAGCAGTTCTTC. Translation gives CASSQETSRSSYNEQFF.

A note on this clone: One end of the junction varies from germline; a read error may be responsible. CDR3 bases: TGCGCCAGCAGTGAGTCGAGGGTAGCGGGACTCTTC. It is translated as CASSESRVAGLF. V gene TRBV10-2 combines with J gene TRBJ2-1, with TRBD2 matching over 8 bases. The CDR3 runs to 12 residues. CDR1 is WSHSY and CDR2 is SAAADI in the germline V gene.

The chain is built from TRBV28 and TRBJ2-7; 13 nucleotides align to TRBD2. Germline V gives CDR1 MDHEN, CDR2 SYDVKM. This CDR3 comprises 15 residues. The V and J ends lost 2 bases and 4 bases, in that order; junction bases with no gene match: 2. The CDR3 protein is CASSLLLAGGYEQYF. The CDR3 DNA follows: TGTGCCAGCAGTTTACTACTAGCGGGAGGGTACGAGCAGTACTTC.

This clone turned up a few times. V gene TRBV6-4 combines with J gene TRBJ2-2; D might be TRBD1 (6 bases). CDR1 MRHNA and CDR2 SNTAGT come from the germline V gene. The germline V and J ends were trimmed by 4 bases and 5 bases, with 8 bases remaining between them. This CDR3 has 13 amino acids. DNA for the CDR3: TGTGCCAGCAGTGTCACAGGGACCGGGGAGCTGTTTTTT. Protein: CASSVTGTGELFF.

This chain joins TRBV15 and TRBJ1-2, with no clear D. Looked up from germline, CDR1 is LNHNV and CDR2 is YYDKDF (reference sequence). The V gene lost 8 bases and the J gene lost 2 bases, with 3 bases spanning the gap. The CDR3 contains 10 residues. DNA for the CDR3: TGTGCCACCCAAAACTATGGCTACACCTTC. As protein: CATQNYGYTF.

The rearrangement links TRBV9 to TRBJ2-7, with a weak D call TRBD1 (5 bases). Trimming took off 0 bases at V and 6 bases at J, with 22 bases between the two ends. This CDR3 comprises 17 residues. Germline V gene sequence: CDR1 SGDLS, CDR2 YYNGEE. The CDR3 region has the DNA TGTGCCAGCAGCGTAGACTTTGGAGAAGCAAGGGGTGGCGAGCAGTACTTC. Protein: CASSVDFGEARGGEQYF.

V usage is TRBV6-6 and J usage is TRBJ2-1; no clear D gene. The CDR3 runs 14 residues. The V and J ends lost 2 bases and 3 bases respectively, with 8 bases between them. Germline V gene sequence: CDR1 MNHNY, CDR2 SVGAGI (reference sequence). In DNA, the CDR3 is TGTGCCAGCAGTTACGAGCTAGTCTACAATGAGCAGTTCTTC. Translation gives CASSYELVYNEQFF.

V is TRBV28 and J is TRBJ1-2; D unclear. Trimming left V 1 base short and J 3 bases short, with 9 bases between. The CDR3 is 14 residues long. The germline CDR1 and CDR2 sequences are MDHEN and SYDVKM. CDR3 residues: CASSLFPDYYGYTF. For the CDR3, the DNA is TGTGCCAGCAGTTTATTCCCAGACTACTATGGCTACACCTTC.

The chain joins TRBV12-5 to TRBJ1-5, with 7 bases fitting TRBD1. With 6 bases clipped from V and 9 bases from J, the junction kept 5 bases outside the gene matches. Germline CDR1 reads LGHNT; CDR2 reads FRNRAP. CDR3 length: 12 amino acids. This CDR3 reads CASGQGMGPQHF. The CDR3 DNA sequence: TGTGCTAGTGGACAGGGGATGGGGCCCCAGCATTTT.

V and J are TRBV7-9 and TRBJ2-6; 7 nucleotides align to TRBD1. There are 14 residues in the CDR3. Germline CDR1 reads SEHNR; CDR2 reads FQNEAQ (reference sequence). Trimming took 4 bases from V and 8 from J; bases not matched to a gene: 5. The CDR3 sequence: CASSSTGFPNVLTF. The CDR3 DNA follows: TGTGCCAGCAGCTCGACAGGGTTTCCCAACGTCCTGACTTTC.

The genes are TRBV4-3 and TRBJ2-7, with no clear D. The V and J ends lost 0 bases and 2 bases respectively, with 5 bases between them. This CDR3 comprises 13 residues. Germline CDR1 is LGHNA and CDR2 is YSLEER. This CDR3 is CASSQEATYEQYF. In DNA form, the CDR3 reads TGCGCCAGCAGCCAAGAAGCGACCTACGAGCAGTACTTC.

The chain is built from TRBV4-1 and TRBJ2-7; unclear D gene. The CDR3 has 13 residues. The ends were cut back, 1 base at V and 5 bases at J, with 9 bases in the middle. Germline CDR1 MGHRA, CDR2 YSYEKL. The CDR3 DNA reads as TGCGCCAGCAGCCAAGTTAGTGGTAACGAGCAGTACTTC. It codes for CASSQVSGNEQYF.

V usage is TRBV7-2 and J usage is TRBJ1-2; maybe TRBD1 (5 bases). Germline lookup yields CDR1 SGHTA and CDR2 FQGNSA. CDR3 length equals 18 residues. Trimming took 5 bases from V and 1 from J, leaving 23 bases between them. CDR3: CASSDRAGLTAINYGYTF. CDR3 DNA sequence: TGTGCCAGCAGCGATAGGGCGGGGTTGACAGCTATTAACTATGGCTACACCTTC.

V is TRBV4-1 and J is TRBJ2-7, with TRBD2 as a possible D gene (6 bases). Per germline, CDR1 MGHRA and CDR2 YSYEKL. The CDR3 runs 16 residues. V lost 0 bases and J 4 bases, leaving 16 bases between the germline ends. The CDR3 protein is CASSQDGRLGGYEQYF. CDR3 DNA: TGCGCCAGCAGCCAAGATGGGCGTCTCGGGGGTTACGAGCAGTACTTC.

The chain joins TRBV4-3 to TRBJ2-1; D is uncertain. The CDR3 has 17 residues. Trimming removed 0 bases from V and 0 bases from J, with 12 bases in between. The V gene's germline CDR1 is LGHNA and CDR2 YSLEER. The CDR3 DNA sequence: TGCGCCAGCAGCCAAGATCGGTCCTACAGCTCCTACAATGAGCAGTTCTTC. This translates into CASSQDRSYSSYNEQFF.

This clone is classed as medium-sized. The V gene is TRBV16, the J gene TRBJ1-5; D remains ambiguous. The V gene's germline CDR1 is KGHSY and CDR2 FQNENV. The CDR3 totals 14 residues. Trimming removed 5 bases from V and 3 bases from J, with 11 bases in between. The CDR3 sequence: CASSLDGVNQPQHF. The DNA for the CDR3 is TGTGCCAGCAGCTTAGACGGAGTCAATCAGCCCCAGCATTTT.

The rearrangement uses TRBV27 and TRBJ2-7; 9 bases align to TRBD1. The CDR3 totals 14 residues. The trim removed 6 bases at V and 0 bases at J, leaving 3 bases unmatched. Germline V lookup: CDR1 MNHEY, CDR2 SMNVEV (reference sequence). The CDR3 region has the DNA TGTGCCAGCAGGGGGACAGGGCTCTCCTACGAGCAGTACTTC. Translating it yields CASRGTGLSYEQYF.